The clone carrying this T cell receptor beta chain was observed a handful of times. This record belongs to a study of patients and donors after allogeneic stem cell transplantation. MiXCR, applied by TCRdb to the RT-PCR reads, yields one record per CDR3 protein. The sample carries hundreds of thousands of distinct CDR3 sequences, over 12% recorded once. This receptor was identified in a human donor who was either an allogeneic HSCT recipient or a stem cell or donor lymphocyte infusion donor (not recorded which). It is not recorded whose cells these are; they may come from a transplant donor. Sequenced: blood, either unsorted or a sorted T cell fraction (not recorded which).

Written as DNA, the CDR3 is TGTGCCACCAGTGATCTCACCGCGGGTGGTGAGCAGTTCTTC. Protein sequence: CATSDLTAGGEQFF. V is TRBV24-1 and J is TRBJ2-1, with D possibly TRBD2 on 5 matching bases. The germline V and J ends were trimmed by 3 bases and 9 bases, with 14 bases remaining between them. Germline V gene data show CDR1 as KGHDR and CDR2 as SFDVKD. CDR3 size: 14 residues.